The entry that follows covers one TCR beta chain sequence. Its antigen is still unknown. These data come from a study of vaccination effects on CD4 cells after COVID-19. Overall study: The two convalescent patients provided samples 16 days and one week before vaccination.

Viral peptide pool expansion of antigen-specific CD4+ T cells preceded sequencing in the ViraFEST assay. The authors isolated CD4+ T cells after roughly eleven days of culture. Infection with SARS-CoV-2 occurred in the person between March and December 2020, and PCR confirmed it. Half the medium was replaced with IL-2 medium on days 3 and 7. Sequencing used immunoSEQ multiplex PCR; TCRdb keeps in-frame clones, though not all of them. The sample has tens of thousands of clones; 70% to 80% are singletons. General observations from the study: Infection- and vaccine-induced clones contracted markedly late after vaccination.

The CDR3 is made up of 16 amino acids. Germline CDR1 and CDR2: SGHNT and YYREEE (reference sequence). V gave up 0 bases and J gave up 10 bases, with 17 bases separating them. Specimen: CD4+ T cells from PBMCs cultured with HCoV-NL63 spike peptides, collected before COVID-19 vaccination. The chain couples TRBV5-4 to TRBJ1-6, with no clear D. This TCR came from a human donor who had a prior SARS-CoV-2 infection. CDR3 residues: CASSLDIDRQRSPLHF. CDR3 nucleotides: TGTGCCAGCAGCTTGGACATCGACCGCCAGCGGTCACCCCTCCACTTT.